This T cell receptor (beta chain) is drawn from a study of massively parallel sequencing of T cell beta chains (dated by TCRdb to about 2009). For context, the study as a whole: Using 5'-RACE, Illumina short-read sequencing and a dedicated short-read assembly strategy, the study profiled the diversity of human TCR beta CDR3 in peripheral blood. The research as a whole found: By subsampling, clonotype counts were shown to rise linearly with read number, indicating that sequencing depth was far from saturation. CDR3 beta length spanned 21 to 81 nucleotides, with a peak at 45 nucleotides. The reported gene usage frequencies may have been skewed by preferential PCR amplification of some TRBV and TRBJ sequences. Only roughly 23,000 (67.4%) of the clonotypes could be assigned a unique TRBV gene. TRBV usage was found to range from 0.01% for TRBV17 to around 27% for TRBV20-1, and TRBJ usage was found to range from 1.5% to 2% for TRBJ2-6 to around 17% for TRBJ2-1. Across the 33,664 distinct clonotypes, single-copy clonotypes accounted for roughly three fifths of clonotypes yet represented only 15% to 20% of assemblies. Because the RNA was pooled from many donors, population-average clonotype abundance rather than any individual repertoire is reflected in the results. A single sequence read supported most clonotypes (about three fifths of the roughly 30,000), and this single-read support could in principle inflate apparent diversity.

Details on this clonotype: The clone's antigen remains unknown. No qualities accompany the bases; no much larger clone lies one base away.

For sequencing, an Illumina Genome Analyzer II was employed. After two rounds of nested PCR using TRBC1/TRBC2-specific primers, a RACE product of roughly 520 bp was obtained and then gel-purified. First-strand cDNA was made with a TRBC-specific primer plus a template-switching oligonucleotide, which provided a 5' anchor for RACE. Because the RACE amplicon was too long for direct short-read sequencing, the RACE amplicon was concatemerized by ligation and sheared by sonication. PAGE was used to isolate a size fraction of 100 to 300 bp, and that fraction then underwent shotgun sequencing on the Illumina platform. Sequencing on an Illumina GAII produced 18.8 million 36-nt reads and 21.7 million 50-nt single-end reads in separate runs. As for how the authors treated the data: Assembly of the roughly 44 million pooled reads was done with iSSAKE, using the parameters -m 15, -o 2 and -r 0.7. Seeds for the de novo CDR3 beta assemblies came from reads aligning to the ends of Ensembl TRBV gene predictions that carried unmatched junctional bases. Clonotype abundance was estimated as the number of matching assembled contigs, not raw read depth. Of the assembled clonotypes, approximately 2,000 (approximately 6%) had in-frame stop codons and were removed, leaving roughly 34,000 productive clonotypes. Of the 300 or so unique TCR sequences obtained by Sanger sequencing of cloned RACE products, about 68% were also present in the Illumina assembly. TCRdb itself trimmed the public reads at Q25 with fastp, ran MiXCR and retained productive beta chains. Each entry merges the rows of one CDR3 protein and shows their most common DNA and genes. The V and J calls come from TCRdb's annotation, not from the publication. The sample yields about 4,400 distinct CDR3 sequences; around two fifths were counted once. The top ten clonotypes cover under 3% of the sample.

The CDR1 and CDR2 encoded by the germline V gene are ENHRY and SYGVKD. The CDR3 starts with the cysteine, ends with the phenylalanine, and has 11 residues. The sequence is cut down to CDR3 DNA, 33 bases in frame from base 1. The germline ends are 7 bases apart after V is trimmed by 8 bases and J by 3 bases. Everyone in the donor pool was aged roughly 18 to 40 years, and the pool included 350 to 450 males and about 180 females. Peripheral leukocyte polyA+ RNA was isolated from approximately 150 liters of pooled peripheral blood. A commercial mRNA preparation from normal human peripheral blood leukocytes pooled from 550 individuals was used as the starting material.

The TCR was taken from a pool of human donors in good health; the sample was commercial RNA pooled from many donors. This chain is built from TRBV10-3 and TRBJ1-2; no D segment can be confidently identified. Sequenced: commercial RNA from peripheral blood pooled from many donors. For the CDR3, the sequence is CAISWDYGYTF. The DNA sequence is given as TGTGCCATCTCCTGGGACTATGGCTACACCTTC.